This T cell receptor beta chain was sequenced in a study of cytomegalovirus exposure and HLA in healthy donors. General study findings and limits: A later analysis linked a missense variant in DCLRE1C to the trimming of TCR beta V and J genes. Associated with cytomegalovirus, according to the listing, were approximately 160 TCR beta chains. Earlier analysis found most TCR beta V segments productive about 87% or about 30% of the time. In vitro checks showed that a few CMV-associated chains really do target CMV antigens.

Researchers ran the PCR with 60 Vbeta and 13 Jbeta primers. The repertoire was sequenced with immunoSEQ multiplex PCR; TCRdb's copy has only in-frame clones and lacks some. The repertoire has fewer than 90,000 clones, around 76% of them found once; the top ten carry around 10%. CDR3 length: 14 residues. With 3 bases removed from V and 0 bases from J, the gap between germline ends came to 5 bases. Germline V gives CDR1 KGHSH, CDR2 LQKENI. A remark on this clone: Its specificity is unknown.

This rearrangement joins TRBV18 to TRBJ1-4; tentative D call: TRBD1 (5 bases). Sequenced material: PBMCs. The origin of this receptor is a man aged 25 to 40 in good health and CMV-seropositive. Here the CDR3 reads CASSPGPTNEKLFF. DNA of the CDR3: TGTGCCAGCTCACCGGGGCCAACTAATGAAAAACTGTTTTTT. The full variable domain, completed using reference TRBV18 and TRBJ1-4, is NAGVMQNPRHLVRRRGQEARLRCSPMKGHSHVYWYRQLPEEGLKFMVYLQKENIIDESGMPKERFSAEFPKEGPSILRIQQVVRGDSAAYFCASSPGPTNEKLFFGSGTQLSVL.